The 29 T cell receptor beta chains below come from one sample, sequenced in a study of cytomegalovirus exposure and HLA in healthy donors. Amplification used 60 Vbeta primers and 13 Jbeta primers. Data came from immunoSEQ multiplex PCR; TCRdb stores just in-frame clones and leaves some out. The table includes 75,000 to 90,000 clones, around 10% detected once. The sequenced sample was PBMCs. These receptors were taken from a man aged 55 to 70 in good health and CMV-seropositive.

Here the CDR3 reads CASSLIREGRNEQFF. The DNA of the CDR3 is TGTGCCAGCAGCTTGATACGGGAGGGCCGCAATGAGCAGTTCTTC. The chain couples TRBV5-6 to TRBJ2-1, with TRBD2 identical over 8 bases. This CDR3 region has 15 residues. V was clipped by 1 base and J by 6 bases; unmatched bases: 6. Germline lookup yields CDR1 SGHDT and CDR2 YYEEEE.

This clone was detected a few times. V is TRBV9 and J is TRBJ2-2; D unclear. CDR3 size: 16 residues. CDR1 SGDLS and CDR2 YYNGEE come from the germline V gene. V was shortened by 4 bases and J by 0 bases, with 13 bases between the two germline ends. The DNA for the CDR3 is TGTGCCAGCAGCCCAAGAAGCGATACGAACACCGGGGAGCTGTTTTTT. Translation: CASSPRSDTNTGELFF.

The genes are TRBV30 and TRBJ1-2; D gene uncertain. The germline gives CDR1 GTSNPN, CDR2 SVGIG (reference sequence). This CDR3 is 13 amino acids long. Trimming removed 3 bases at V and 1 base at J, with 9 bases between. DNA for the CDR3: TGTGCCTGGAGCCCCGGGTTTAACTATGGCTACACCTTC. Translation gives CAWSPGFNYGYTF.

This clone has more than one count but fewer than ten. V gene TRBV12-5 combines with J gene TRBJ1-5; no clear D. The CDR3 totals 13 residues. Trimming cost V 7 bases and J 7 bases, with 14 bases left between them. Per germline, CDR1 LGHNT and CDR2 FRNRAP. The CDR3 bases are TGTGCTAGTGCCAGGATTGGGGAGCAGCCCCAGCATTTT. Its protein is CASARIGEQPQHF.

The chain carries TRBV28 and TRBJ2-5; D is perhaps TRBD2 (5 bases). The CDR3 covers 15 residues. The germline V gene encodes CDR1 MDHEN and CDR2 SYDVKM. The ends were cut back, 7 bases at V and 4 bases at J, with 19 bases in the middle. The CDR3 DNA reads as TGTGCCAGCATCCCAGTTCGGGGAATAGGAGAGACCCAGTACTTC. This gives the protein CASIPVRGIGETQYF.

V is TRBV11-3 and J is TRBJ2-3, with TRBD1 matching 7 bases. Losses at the gene ends were 1 base for V and 6 bases for J; bases not matched to a gene: 4. This CDR3 has 14 residues. Germline values: CDR1 SGHNT, CDR2 YENEEA. Here the CDR3 DNA reads TGTGCCAGCAGCTTAGGAAGGACAGGCGATACGCAGTATTTT. This codes for CASSLGRTGDTQYF.

This clone was counted between two and nine times. The chain couples TRBV27 to TRBJ1-1, with 8 bases matching TRBD1. V trimming: 5 bases; J trimming: 0 bases; junction bases outside the gene matches: 5. The germline gives CDR1 MNHEY, CDR2 SMNVEV (reference sequence). The CDR3 consists of 15 residues. The CDR3 nucleotides read TGTGCCAGCAGTAGACAGGGGAGCTTGAACACTGAAGCTTTCTTT. As protein: CASSRQGSLNTEAFF.

This clone was seen only a few times. The rearrangement uses TRBV6-4 and TRBJ2-4, with a weak D call TRBD2 (5 bases). The CDR3 has 16 amino acids. Germline-derived CDR1 and CDR2 are MRHNA and SNTAGT. Trimming removed 4 bases from V and 1 base from J, with 14 bases in between. This chain's CDR3 is CASSVPYDYAKNIQYF. The CDR3, as DNA: TGTGCCAGCAGTGTGCCCTACGACTATGCCAAAAACATTCAGTACTTC.

V usage is TRBV19 and J usage is TRBJ1-5, with unresolved D. V dropped 7 bases and J dropped 0 bases, with 13 bases sitting between them. Germline lookup yields CDR1 LNHDA and CDR2 SQIVND (reference sequence). The CDR3 totals 15 residues. CDR3 amino acids: CASNTRDYSNQPQHF. The CDR3 nucleotides are TGTGCCAGTAACACCCGGGATTATAGCAATCAGCCCCAGCATTTT.

This clone was recorded a few times. The V and J genes are TRBV6-4 and TRBJ1-1; 7 nucleotides match TRBD1. CDR1 and CDR2 (germline): MRHNA, SNTAGT. The CDR3 runs 15 residues. Unmatched junction bases numbered 7, after V lost 5 bases and J lost 1 base. CDR3 bases: TGTGCCAGCAGTCCCCGGGACAGCCGGAACACTGAAGCTTTCTTT. This encodes CASSPRDSRNTEAFF.

The V gene is TRBV5-4, the J gene TRBJ2-3, with 13 nucleotides matching TRBD2. CDR3 length: 16 amino acids. Looked up from germline, CDR1 is SGHNT and CDR2 is YYREEE (reference sequence). V lost 5 bases, J lost 5 bases, and 8 bases stayed unmatched. The CDR3 region is CASRPGLAGEVDTQYF. The CDR3 DNA follows: TGTGCCAGCAGGCCCGGACTAGCGGGAGAGGTAGATACGCAGTATTTT.

This clone has only a few counts. The chain is built from TRBV29-1 and TRBJ2-7, with 7 bases matching TRBD1. J was trimmed by 3 bases and V by 6 bases; bases with no gene match: 8. The germline V gene encodes CDR1 SQVTM and CDR2 ANQGSEA. The CDR3 contains 13 residues. The CDR3 DNA sequence: TGCAGCGTAAGGACAGGTCCTTTCTACGAGCAGTACGTC. Residues: CSVRTGPFYEQYV.

This clone was observed a single time. V usage is TRBV4-1 and J usage is TRBJ2-1, with D maybe TRBD2 (7 bases). The CDR3 loop spans 17 amino acids. Looked up from germline, CDR1 is MGHRA and CDR2 is YSYEKL. V lost 3 bases and J 8 bases, leaving 23 bases between the germline ends. The CDR3 region has the DNA TGCGCCAGCAGCCAGTCTCTAAGCGGGGCAGGGGTCGATGAGCAGTTCTTC. Translated: CASSQSLSGAGVDEQFF.

This clone was observed a few times. The chain combines TRBV11-2 with TRBJ2-2, with a weak D call TRBD1 (6 bases). The CDR3 runs 15 residues. In germline, CDR1 is SGHAT, CDR2 FQNNGV. The V gene lost 1 base and the J gene lost 5 bases, with 11 bases spanning the gap. The CDR3 loop is CASSLALTGTGELFF. CDR3 DNA: TGTGCCAGCAGCTTAGCCCTTACAGGGACCGGGGAGCTGTTTTTT.

This clone was counted between two and nine times. The CDR3 end shows no conserved phenylalanine or tryptophan, and so a read error is likely. J is TRBJ1-5 and V is TRBV15; no firm D call. The CDR3 is made up of 16 amino acids. Germline lookup yields CDR1 LNHNV and CDR2 YYDKDF (reference sequence). V was pared by 0 bases and J by 1 base, with 10 bases between. CDR3: CATSRDRGFSNQPQHV. The CDR3 bases are TGTGCCACCAGCAGAGATCGAGGGTTCAGCAATCAGCCCCAGCATGTT.

This clone was seen only a few times. The rearrangement joins TRBV7-2 to TRBJ2-3; 10 positions match TRBD2. Per the germline V gene, CDR1 is SGHTA and CDR2 is FQGNSA. The junction had 7 bases not matched to a gene; V was cut back by 1 base and J by 3 bases. This CDR3 spans 17 amino acids. For the CDR3, the DNA is TGTGCCAGCAGCTTAGTCCCTAGCGGGAGTGGGACAGATACGCAGTATTTT. Translating gives CASSLVPSGSGTDTQYF. Based on the CDR3 plus reference TRBV7-2 and TRBJ2-3, the full variable domain is GAGVSQSPSNKVTEKGKDVELRCDPISGHTALYWYRQSLGQGLEFLIYFQGNSAPDKSGLPSDRFSAERTGGSVSTLTIQRTQQEDSAVYLCASSLVPSGSGTDTQYFGPGTRLTVL.

V gene TRBV19 combines with J gene TRBJ1-1; TRBD1 might be the D (5 bases). CDR3 length: 14 amino acids. With 6 bases removed from V and 4 bases from J, the gap between germline ends came to 15 bases. CDR1 is LNHDA and CDR2 is SQIVND in the germline V gene (reference sequence). CDR3 coding DNA: TGTGCCAGTAGAAAGAGCAGGGAGGGCACTGAAGCTTTCTTT. It specifies CASRKSREGTEAFF.

This clone turned up a few times. The rearrangement uses TRBV5-1 and TRBJ1-1; 7 bases match TRBD1. Per germline, CDR1 SGHRS and CDR2 YFSETQ. The length of the CDR3 is 15 residues. The junction had 7 bases not matched to a gene; V was cut back by 4 bases and J by 1 base. The CDR3 here is CASSTQGERNTEAFF. DNA for the CDR3: TGCGCCAGCAGCACGCAGGGGGAACGGAACACTGAAGCTTTCTTT.

The CDR3 bases are TGTGCGGTCGGACGGACATTTAATGAAAAACTGTTTTTT. Translated, it gives CAVGRTFNEKLFF. The chain recombines TRBV6-1 with TRBJ1-4; TRBD1 might be the D (5 bases). Per the germline V gene, CDR1 is MNHNS and CDR2 is SASEGT. CDR3 length: 13 amino acids.

This clone was detected a few times. Other DNA sequences from this sample encode an identical CDR3 as well. This chain links TRBV6-1 with TRBJ1-2; D unresolved. This CDR3 spans 13 amino acids. From germline, CDR1 is MNHNS and CDR2 SASEGT. Trimming shortened V by 1 base and J by 8 bases, and 11 bases separated the two germline ends. The CDR3 here is CASSEGMGGGYTF. DNA for the CDR3: TGTGCCAGCAGTGAAGGTATGGGAGGCGGCTACACCTTC.

Only a few counts were recorded for this clone. The chain uses TRBV2 and TRBJ2-2, with D perhaps TRBD2 (5 bases). Per germline, CDR1 SNHLY and CDR2 FYNNEI. CDR3 size: 14 residues. The ends were cut back, 10 bases at V and 4 bases at J, with 16 bases in the middle. CDR3 sequence (DNA): TGTGCCATCGTAGAGGGTTTCGGCACCGGGGAGCTGTTTTTT. It is translated as CAIVEGFGTGELFF.

The genes are TRBV7-2 and TRBJ1-4; weak D call: TRBD1 (5 bases). Per germline, CDR1 SGHTA and CDR2 FQGNSA. V lost 0 bases and J lost 2, with 10 bases in between. CDR3 length equals 16 residues. The CDR3 bases are TGTGCCAGCAGCTTAGCGCTTGGGGCGACTAATGAAAAACTGTTTTTT. Translating it yields CASSLALGATNEKLFF.

This clone was counted a few times. The rearrangement uses TRBV15 and TRBJ2-3, with 14 bases identical to TRBD2. V was pared by 0 bases and J by 12 bases, with 5 bases of the junction left unmatched. The CDR3 is 15 amino acids. Germline-derived CDR1 and CDR2 are LNHNV and YYDKDF (reference sequence). CDR3 in amino acids: CATSRDRLAGGQQYF. In nucleotides, the CDR3 is TGTGCCACCAGCAGAGATAGACTAGCGGGAGGGCAACAGTATTTT.

This chain links TRBV7-9 with TRBJ1-5, with D possibly matching TRBD1 (6 bases). Germline CDR1 and CDR2: SEHNR and FQNEAQ (reference sequence). Between the trimmed V and J ends, which lost 6 bases and 6 bases, there was a span of 21 bases. CDR3 length: 16 amino acids. CDR3 coding DNA: TGTGCCAGCAGTTTTGGGTCCTCAGGGGCGGGTCAGCCCCAGCATTTT. Translated: CASSFGSSGAGQPQHF. The full variable domain, rest sourced from reference TRBV7-9 and TRBJ1-5, is DTGVSQNPRHKITKRGQNVTFRCDPISEHNRLYWYRQTLGQGPEFLTYFQNEAQLEKSRLLSDRFSAERPKGSFSTLEIQRTEQGDSAMYLCASSFGSSGAGQPQHFGDGTRLSIL.

The chain has TRBV5-4 and TRBJ2-5; the match to TRBD2 covers 7 bases. The CDR3 length is 12 residues. V shed 5 bases and J 2 bases; nucleotides not matched to a gene: 0. The germline V gene encodes CDR1 SGHNT and CDR2 YYREEE (reference sequence). The CDR3 region has the DNA TGTGCCAGCAGGGGACTACAAGAGACCCAGTACTTC. Amino acid sequence: CASRGLQETQYF.

The genes are TRBV5-1 and TRBJ2-3, with 10 positions matching TRBD2. The germline CDR1 and CDR2 sequences are SGHRS and YFSETQ. V trimming: 4 bases; J trimming: 5 bases; junction bases outside the gene matches: 4. CDR3 length: 14 residues. CDR3 protein: CASSLAGVKDTQYF. CDR3 bases: TGCGCCAGCAGCCTAGCGGGAGTCAAAGATACGCAGTATTTT.

This clone was found a few times. The J gene is TRBJ2-2, the V gene TRBV5-1, with 7 bases fitting TRBD1. Per the germline V gene, CDR1 is SGHRS and CDR2 is YFSETQ. The CDR3 consists of 15 residues. The ends lost 4 bases at V and 3 bases at J; junction bases unmatched: 6. As DNA, the CDR3 is TGCGCCAGCAGCCCCGACAGGGTTTACACCGGGGAGCTGTTTTTT. This codes for CASSPDRVYTGELFF.

J is TRBJ2-3 and V is TRBV27; weak D call: TRBD2 (7 bases). This CDR3 has 13 residues. The V end lost 5 bases, the J end lost 6 bases, and 12 bases lay between the germline ends. In germline, CDR1 is MNHEY, CDR2 SMNVEV (reference sequence). CDR3 in amino acids: CASSRGARDTQYF. The CDR3 DNA is TGTGCCAGCAGTCGGGGGGCTCGGGATACGCAGTATTTT.

V and J are TRBV7-2 and TRBJ2-3, with 12 bases that match TRBD2. The CDR3 contains 18 residues. The V gene end was trimmed by 2 bases and the J gene end by 0 bases; junction bases not matched to a gene: 6. Germline assignment: CDR1 SGHTA and CDR2 FQGNSA. For the CDR3, the DNA is TGTGCCAGCAGCTTATCGGGGACTAGCGGGTGGAGCACAGATACGCAGTATTTT. The encoded protein is CASSLSGTSGWSTDTQYF.